Shown below are 30 T cell receptor beta chains from a single sample sequenced in a study of blood T cell repertoires in COVID-19. TCRdb's table, derived via immunoSEQ multiplex PCR, lists solely in-frame clones and lacks some. The sample records 150,000 or so clones, about 85% being singletons. The sequenced sample consisted of peripheral blood. Every receptor here comes from a man in his 60s with acute or convalescent COVID-19.

This chain connects TRBV5-1 to TRBJ2-7; perhaps TRBD1 as D (6 bases). Germline V CDR1 and CDR2: SGHRS, YFSETQ. The CDR3 has 15 residues. With 3 bases removed from V and 6 bases from J, the gap between germline ends came to 19 bases. The CDR3 protein is CASSSNPDRPSEQYV. The CDR3 DNA is TGCGCCAGCAGCTCAAATCCAGACAGGCCGTCCGAGCAGTACGTC.

The chain couples TRBV27 to TRBJ1-1; TRBD1 matches 7 bases. Germline loops: CDR1 MNHEY, CDR2 SMNVEV (reference sequence). The CDR3 has 15 amino acids. The V gene end was trimmed by 5 bases and the J gene end by 1 base; junction bases not matched to a gene: 7. The CDR3 DNA reads TGTGCCAGCAGTGCACAGGGGCCGACGAACACTGAAGCTTTCTTT. The encoded protein is CASSAQGPTNTEAFF.

This clone occurred once. In DNA, the CDR3 is TGTGCCAGTAACCGAGACAGGGCAGGGGTTCAGCCCCAGCATTTT. It codes for CASNRDRAGVQPQHF. V usage is TRBV19 and J usage is TRBJ1-5; 7 bases fit TRBD1. This CDR3 is built from 15 residues. Unmatched junction bases numbered 12, after V lost 7 bases and J lost 6 bases. Germline assignment: CDR1 LNHDA and CDR2 SQIVND (reference sequence).

The chain has TRBV19 and TRBJ2-3; possibly TRBD1 for D (5 bases). Germline V gene lookup returns CDR1 LNHDA and CDR2 SQIVND (reference sequence). V lost 4 bases, J lost 4 bases, and 18 bases lay in between. This CDR3 has 16 amino acids. The CDR3 DNA follows: TGTGCCAGTAGTACCCGAGCAGGGCTAGTGGCAGATACGCAGTATTTT. Protein product: CASSTRAGLVADTQYF.

This chain joins TRBV6-1 and TRBJ1-3, with 7 bases identical to TRBD1. Unmatched junction bases numbered 6, after V lost 2 bases and J lost 2 bases. This CDR3 is built from 16 residues. Germline CDR1 is MNHNS and CDR2 is SASEGT. CDR3 region: CASSEMGQSPGNTIYF. The CDR3 coding sequence is TGTGCCAGCAGTGAAATGGGACAGTCCCCTGGAAACACCATATATTTT.

The chain has TRBV7-9 and TRBJ2-5; weak D call: TRBD1 (7 bases). V lost 5 bases and J lost 6, with 19 bases in between. The CDR3 is 15 amino acids. The germline V gene encodes CDR1 SEHNR and CDR2 FQNEAQ (reference sequence). CDR3 sequence reads: CASSTEDRRVKTQYF. The CDR3 DNA is TGTGCCAGCAGCACTGAGGACAGGAGGGTTAAGACCCAGTACTTC.

This chain uses TRBV24-1 with TRBJ2-3; 7 nucleotides line up with TRBD1. The CDR3 has 15 residues. The germline CDR1 and CDR2 sequences are KGHDR and SFDVKD. J gave up 1 base and V 5 bases, and 5 bases lay outside the gene matches. The CDR3 reads CATSGPGTGTDTQYF. The CDR3, as DNA: TGTGCCACCAGTGGACCTGGGACAGGCACAGATACGCAGTATTTT.

A single count supports this clone. This chain connects TRBV19 to TRBJ1-4, with 7 bases identical to TRBD1. J was trimmed by 0 bases and V by 7 bases; bases with no gene match: 5. Germline loops: CDR1 LNHDA, CDR2 SQIVND (reference sequence). The CDR3 is made up of 15 amino acids. In DNA, the CDR3 is TGTGCCAGTACTGGGACAGACGCAACTAATGAAAAACTGTTTTTT. Translated: CASTGTDATNEKLFF. Combining the CDR3 with reference TRBV19 and TRBJ1-4 gives the whole variable domain DGGITQSPKYLFRKEGQNVTLSCEQNLNHDAMYWYRQDPGQGLRLIYYSQIVNDFQKGDIAEGYSVSREKKESFPLTVTSAQKNPTAFYLCASTGTDATNEKLFFGSGTQLSVL.

The rearrangement links TRBV2 to TRBJ2-2; D is possibly TRBD1 (6 bases). The V gene lost 9 bases and the J gene lost 0 bases, with 14 bases spanning the gap. The V gene's germline CDR1 is SNHLY and CDR2 FYNNEI. CDR3 length equals 15 residues. Here the CDR3 reads CASTGQTANTGELFF. In nucleotides, the CDR3 is TGTGCCAGTACCGGACAGACAGCGAACACCGGGGAGCTGTTTTTT.

The chain employs TRBV6-5 and TRBJ1-2; D possibly corresponds to TRBD1 (6 bases). Between the trimmed V and J ends, which lost 8 bases and 8 bases, there was a span of 18 bases. Germline V gives CDR1 MNHEY, CDR2 SVGAGI. This CDR3 is built from 13 residues. CDR3 sequence (DNA): TGTGCCAGCGGTAATATCGGACAGCTGGGCTACACCTTC. Translated: CASGNIGQLGYTF.

This chain uses TRBV7-9 with TRBJ2-5; 11 bases fit TRBD1. Trimming took 1 base from V and 5 from J; bases not matched to a gene: 0. CDR3 size: 14 residues. Germline CDR1 is SEHNR and CDR2 is FQNEAQ (reference sequence). CDR3: CASSLGTGGETQYF. CDR3 coding DNA: TGTGCCAGCAGCTTAGGGACAGGGGGCGAGACCCAGTACTTC.

This clone occurred once. The rearrangement links TRBV11-1 to TRBJ1-2, with 9 positions matching TRBD1. Germline V gene data show CDR1 as SGHAT and CDR2 as FQDESV (reference sequence). V lost 5 bases and J lost 7; bases outside the gene matches: 8. The CDR3 runs 14 residues. The CDR3 is CASSENRGPGGYTF. The CDR3, as DNA: TGTGCCAGCAGCGAGAACAGGGGGCCGGGTGGCTACACCTTC.

The rearrangement joins TRBV18 to TRBJ2-7; 11 nucleotides line up with TRBD2. The CDR3 loop spans 16 amino acids. The germline V gene encodes CDR1 KGHSH and CDR2 LQKENI. V gave up 1 base and J gave up 2 bases; unmatched junction bases: 4. In DNA form, the CDR3 reads TGTGCCAGCTCACCACGGGGGACTAGCGGTGCCTACGAGCAGTACTTC. Its translation: CASSPRGTSGAYEQYF.

The V gene is TRBV5-1, the J gene TRBJ2-7, with 7 positions matching TRBD1. Germline V gene sequence: CDR1 SGHRS, CDR2 YFSETQ. This CDR3 has 12 amino acids. With 0 bases clipped from V and 6 bases from J, the junction kept 0 bases outside the gene matches. The DNA for the CDR3 is TGCGCCAGCAGCTTGGAGGGGGCCGAGCAGTACGTC. This translates into CASSLEGAEQYV.

This rearrangement joins TRBV7-6 to TRBJ2-3; D possibly corresponds to TRBD1 (5 bases). V was shortened by 1 base and J by 2 bases, with 13 bases between the two germline ends. The CDR3 runs to 16 residues. Germline assignment: CDR1 SGHVS and CDR2 FNYEAQ. The CDR3 loop is CASSLGTPISTDTQYF. The CDR3 bases are TGTGCCAGCAGCTTAGGGACACCTATTTCCACAGATACGCAGTATTTT.

The rearrangement joins TRBV5-8 to TRBJ2-7, with no clear D. There are 13 residues in the CDR3. The germline V and J ends were trimmed by 2 bases and 1 base, with 7 bases remaining between them. Germline V gene data show CDR1 as SGHTS and CDR2 as YDEGEE. CDR3 sequence reads: CASSFPGSYEQYF. CDR3 bases: TGTGCCAGCAGCTTCCCAGGATCCTACGAGCAGTACTTC.

This rearrangement joins TRBV14 to TRBJ1-2; TRBD1 is a possible D gene (6 bases). Germline lookup yields CDR1 SGHDN and CDR2 FVKESK. This CDR3 region has 15 residues. Between the trimmed V and J ends, which lost 2 bases and 1 base, there was a span of 11 bases. The CDR3 sequence is CASSQSGANNYGYTF. CDR3 DNA: TGTGCCAGCAGCCAATCAGGGGCCAATAACTATGGCTACACCTTC.

The rearrangement links TRBV6-5 to TRBJ2-2; 8 nucleotides match TRBD1. The J segment lost 12 bases and the V segment lost 11 bases, leaving 14 bases of the junction unmatched. The germline CDR1 and CDR2 sequences are MNHEY and SVGAGI. CDR3 length equals 13 residues. The CDR3 DNA sequence: TGTGCCTCTGGACAGGGAGTCCAAGGGAAGCTGTTTTTT. Translation: CASGQGVQGKLFF.

The chain joins TRBV6-4 to TRBJ2-2; D possibly corresponds to TRBD1 (5 bases). There are 14 residues in the CDR3. Germline CDR1 is MRHNA and CDR2 is SNTAGT. With 8 bases removed from V and 3 bases from J, the gap between germline ends came to 13 bases. In DNA form, the CDR3 reads TGTGCCAGCCGATCAGGGCAGGACACCGGGGAGCTGTTTTTT. Protein product: CASRSGQDTGELFF.

The chain carries TRBV10-3 and TRBJ1-6; 7 nucleotides line up with TRBD1. This CDR3 is 14 amino acids long. The V segment lost 8 bases and the J segment 5 bases; nucleotides outside the gene matches: 6. From germline, CDR1 is ENHRY and CDR2 SYGVKD. The CDR3 coding sequence is TGTGCCATCGCGACAGGGATCCATAATTCACCCCTCCACTTT. Translation: CAIATGIHNSPLHF.

The CDR3 nucleotides are TGCGCCAGCAGCTTGGACGGCGGGAGTTGGGACGAGCAGTACTTC. Amino acid sequence: CASSLDGGSWDEQYF. The chain joins TRBV5-1 to TRBJ2-7; 7 bases fit TRBD2. In germline, CDR1 is SGHRS, CDR2 YFSETQ. The CDR3 has 15 amino acids. V trimming: 0 bases; J trimming: 5 bases; junction bases outside the gene matches: 8.

The rearrangement uses TRBV10-3 and TRBJ2-7, with 10 bases identical to TRBD1. Germline CDR1 is ENHRY and CDR2 is SYGVKD. Trimming at V came to 4 bases and at J to 6 bases, leaving 6 bases not matched to a gene. This CDR3 is built from 14 residues. The CDR3 DNA sequence: TGTGCCATCAGTGGCGGGACAGGGGCAGGCGAGCAGTACTTC. It encodes CAISGGTGAGEQYF.

This clone appeared a single time. The rearrangement uses TRBV5-1 and TRBJ2-5; 8 bases map to TRBD1. V gave up 3 bases and J gave up 2 bases; unmatched junction bases: 6. The CDR3 contains 15 residues. CDR1 and CDR2 (germline): SGHRS, YFSETQ. CDR3 region: CASSSRGQKQETQYF. DNA of the CDR3: TGCGCCAGCAGCTCCAGGGGGCAAAAACAAGAGACCCAGTACTTC.

The chain carries TRBV5-1 and TRBJ2-1; 7 nucleotides align to TRBD1. The CDR3 is made up of 14 amino acids. V dropped 4 bases and J dropped 8; count of bases not matched to a gene: 9. Germline values: CDR1 SGHRS, CDR2 YFSETQ. CDR3 in amino acids: CASSRKQGVDEQFF. The CDR3 DNA sequence: TGCGCCAGCAGCCGCAAGCAGGGGGTAGATGAGCAGTTCTTC.

This sequence joins TRBV24-1 and TRBJ2-2; D gene ambiguous. The CDR3 loop spans 15 amino acids. V was pared by 1 base and J by 1 base, with 6 bases between. Looked up from germline, CDR1 is KGHDR and CDR2 is SFDVKD. The CDR3 protein is CATSDFRQNTGELFF. CDR3 bases: TGTGCCACCAGTGATTTCAGGCAGAACACCGGGGAGCTGTTTTTT.

The rearrangement links TRBV10-3 to TRBJ1-1; maybe TRBD1 (5 bases). The V end lost 7 bases, the J end lost 1 base, and 7 bases lay between the germline ends. The CDR3 contains 12 residues. CDR1 and CDR2 (germline): ENHRY, SYGVKD. In DNA form, the CDR3 reads TGTGCCATCATCCAGGGGAACACTGAAGCTTTCTTT. It is translated as CAIIQGNTEAFF.

The chain is built from TRBV7-9 and TRBJ1-1; D remains unclear. The CDR3 has 12 amino acids. Trimming removed 3 bases at V and 3 bases at J, with 5 bases between. CDR1 and CDR2 from the germline V gene are SEHNR and FQNEAQ (reference sequence). CDR3 in DNA: TGTGCCAGCAGCTTCGCAGACACTGAAGCTTTCTTT. Its protein is CASSFADTEAFF.

The chain couples TRBV30 to TRBJ1-6; a weak D match, TRBD1 (5 bases). Trimming cost V 2 bases and J 13 bases, with 12 bases left between them. The germline gives CDR1 GTSNPN, CDR2 SVGIG (reference sequence). This CDR3 region has 12 residues. CDR3 region: CAWSLTGPPLHF. The CDR3 DNA follows: TGTGCCTGGAGTTTAACAGGTCCCCCCCTCCACTTT.

V gene TRBV7-9 combines with J gene TRBJ2-3, with D hard to call. CDR3 size: 12 residues. V was trimmed by 2 bases and J by 5 bases, leaving 5 bases between them. Germline lookup yields CDR1 SEHNR and CDR2 FQNEAQ (reference sequence). The CDR3 spells CASSLSLDTQYF. The DNA of the CDR3 is TGTGCCAGCAGCTTAAGCTTAGATACGCAGTATTTT. The whole variable domain, filled in from reference TRBV7-9 and TRBJ2-3, reads DTGVSQNPRHKITKRGQNVTFRCDPISEHNRLYWYRQTLGQGPEFLTYFQNEAQLEKSRLLSDRFSAERPKGSFSTLEIQRTEQGDSAMYLCASSLSLDTQYFGPGTRLTVL.

The chain is built from TRBV6-5 and TRBJ2-2, with a tentative D call TRBD2 (6 bases). The V and J ends lost 6 bases and 1 base respectively, with 12 bases between them. CDR3 length: 15 residues. Per the germline V gene, CDR1 is MNHEY and CDR2 is SVGAGI. This CDR3 reads CASSQGLLNTGELFF. As DNA, the CDR3 is TGTGCCAGCAGCCAGGGACTCCTGAACACCGGGGAGCTGTTTTTT.